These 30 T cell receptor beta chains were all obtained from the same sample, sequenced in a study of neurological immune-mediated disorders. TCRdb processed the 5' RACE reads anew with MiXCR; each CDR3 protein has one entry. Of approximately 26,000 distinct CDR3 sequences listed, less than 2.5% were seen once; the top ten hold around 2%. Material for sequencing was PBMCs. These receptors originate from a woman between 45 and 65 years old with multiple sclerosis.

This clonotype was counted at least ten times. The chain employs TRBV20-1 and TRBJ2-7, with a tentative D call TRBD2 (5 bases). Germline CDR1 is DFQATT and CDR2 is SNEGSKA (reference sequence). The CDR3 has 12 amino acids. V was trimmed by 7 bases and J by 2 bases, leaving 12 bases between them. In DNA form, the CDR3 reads TGCAGTGTTAGGACTGGTACCTACGAGCAGTACTTC. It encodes CSVRTGTYEQYF.

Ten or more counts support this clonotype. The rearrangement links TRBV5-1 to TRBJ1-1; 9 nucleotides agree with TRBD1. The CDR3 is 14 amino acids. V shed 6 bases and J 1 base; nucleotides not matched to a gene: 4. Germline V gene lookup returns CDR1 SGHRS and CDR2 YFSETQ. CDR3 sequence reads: CASKRTGENTEAFF. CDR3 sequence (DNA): TGCGCCAGCAAAAGGACAGGGGAGAACACTGAAGCTTTCTTT.

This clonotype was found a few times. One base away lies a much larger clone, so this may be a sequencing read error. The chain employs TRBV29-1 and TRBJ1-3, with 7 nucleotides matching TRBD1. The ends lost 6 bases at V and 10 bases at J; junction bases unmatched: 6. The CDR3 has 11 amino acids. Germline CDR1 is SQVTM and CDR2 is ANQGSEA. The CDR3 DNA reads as TGCAGCGTCCGACAGGGAGAAACCATATATTTT. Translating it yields CSVRQGETIYF.

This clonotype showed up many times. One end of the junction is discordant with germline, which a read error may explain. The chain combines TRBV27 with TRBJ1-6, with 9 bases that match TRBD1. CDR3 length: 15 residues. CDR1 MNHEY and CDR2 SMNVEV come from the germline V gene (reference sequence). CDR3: CASSRTGESYSPLNF. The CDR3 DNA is TGTGCCAGCAGTCGGACAGGGGAAAGTTATTCACCCCTCAACTTT.

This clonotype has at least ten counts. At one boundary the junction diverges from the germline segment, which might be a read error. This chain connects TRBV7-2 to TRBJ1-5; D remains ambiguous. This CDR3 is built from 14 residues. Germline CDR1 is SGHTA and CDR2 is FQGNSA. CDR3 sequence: CASTANLGNQPQNF. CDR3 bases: TGTGCCAGCACTGCGAACTTAGGCAATCAGCCCCAGAATTTT.

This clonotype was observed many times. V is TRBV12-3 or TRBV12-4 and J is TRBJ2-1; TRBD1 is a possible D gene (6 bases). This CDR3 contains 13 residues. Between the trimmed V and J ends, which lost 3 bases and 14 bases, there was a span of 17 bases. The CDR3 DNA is TGTGCCAGCAGTTTCTTCGAGGGGGATGGGAAGTTCTTC. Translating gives CASSFFEGDGKFF.

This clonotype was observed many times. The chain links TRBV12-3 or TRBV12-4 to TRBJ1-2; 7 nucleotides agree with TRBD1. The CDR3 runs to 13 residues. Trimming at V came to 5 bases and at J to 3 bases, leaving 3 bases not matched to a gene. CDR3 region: CASSHRGDYGYTF. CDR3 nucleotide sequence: TGTGCCAGCAGTCACAGGGGAGACTATGGCTACACCTTC.

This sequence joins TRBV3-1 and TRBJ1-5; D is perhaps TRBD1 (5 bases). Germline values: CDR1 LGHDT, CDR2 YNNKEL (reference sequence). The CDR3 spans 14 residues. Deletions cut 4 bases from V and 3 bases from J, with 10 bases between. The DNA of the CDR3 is TGTGCCAGCAGCCCGACAGCTTTCAATCAGCCCCAGCATTTT. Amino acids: CASSPTAFNQPQHF.

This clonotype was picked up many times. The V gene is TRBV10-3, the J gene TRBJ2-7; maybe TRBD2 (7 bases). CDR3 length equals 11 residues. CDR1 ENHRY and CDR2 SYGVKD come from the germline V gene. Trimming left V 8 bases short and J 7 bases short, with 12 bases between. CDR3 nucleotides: TGTGCCATCGGGAGGGGGAATGAGCAGTACTTC. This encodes CAIGRGNEQYF.

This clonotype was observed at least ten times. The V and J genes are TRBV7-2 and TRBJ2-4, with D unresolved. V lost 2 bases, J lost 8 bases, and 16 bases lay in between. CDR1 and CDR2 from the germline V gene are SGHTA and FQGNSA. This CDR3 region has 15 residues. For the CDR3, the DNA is TGTGCCAGCAGCTTACTCGTAGCCACCGGGCACATTCAGTACTTC. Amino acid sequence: CASSLLVATGHIQYF.

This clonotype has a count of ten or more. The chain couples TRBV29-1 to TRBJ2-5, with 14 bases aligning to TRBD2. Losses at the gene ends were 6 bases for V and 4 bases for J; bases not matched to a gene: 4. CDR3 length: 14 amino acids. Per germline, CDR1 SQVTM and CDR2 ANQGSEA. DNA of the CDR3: TGCAGCGTCGGACTAGCGGGAGGACGAGAGACCCAGTACTTC. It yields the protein CSVGLAGGRETQYF.

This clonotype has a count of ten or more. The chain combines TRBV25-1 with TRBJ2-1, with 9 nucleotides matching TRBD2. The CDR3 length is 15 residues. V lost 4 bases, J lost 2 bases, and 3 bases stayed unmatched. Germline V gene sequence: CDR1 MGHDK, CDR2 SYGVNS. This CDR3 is CASSAVAGAYNEQFF. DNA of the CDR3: TGTGCCAGCAGTGCTGTAGCGGGAGCCTACAATGAGCAGTTCTTC.

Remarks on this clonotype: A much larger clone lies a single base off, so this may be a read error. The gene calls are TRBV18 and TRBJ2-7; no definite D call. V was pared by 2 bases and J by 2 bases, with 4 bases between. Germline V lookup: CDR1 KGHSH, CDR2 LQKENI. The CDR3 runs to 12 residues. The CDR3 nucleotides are TGTGCCAGCTCACCAACGACCTACGAGCAGTACTTC. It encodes CASSPTTYEQYF.

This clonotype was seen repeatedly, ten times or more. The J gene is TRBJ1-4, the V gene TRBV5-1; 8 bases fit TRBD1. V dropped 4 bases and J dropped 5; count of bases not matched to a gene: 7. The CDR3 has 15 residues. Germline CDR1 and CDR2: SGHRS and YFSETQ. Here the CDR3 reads CASSADRGQNEKLFF. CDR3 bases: TGCGCCAGCAGCGCCGACAGGGGCCAGAATGAAAAACTGTTTTTT.

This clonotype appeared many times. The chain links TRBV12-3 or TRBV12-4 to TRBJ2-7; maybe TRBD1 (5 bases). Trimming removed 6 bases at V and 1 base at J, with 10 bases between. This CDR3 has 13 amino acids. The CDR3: CASSQQGSYEQYF. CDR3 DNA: TGTGCCAGCAGCCAGCAGGGATCCTACGAGCAGTACTTC.

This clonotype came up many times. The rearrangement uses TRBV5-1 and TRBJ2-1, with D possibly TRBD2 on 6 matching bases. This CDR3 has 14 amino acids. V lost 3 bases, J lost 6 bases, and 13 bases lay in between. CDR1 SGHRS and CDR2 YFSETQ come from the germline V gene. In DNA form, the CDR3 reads TGCGCCAGCAGCTATCTAGCGAATTCCAATGAGCAGTTCTTC. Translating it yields CASSYLANSNEQFF.

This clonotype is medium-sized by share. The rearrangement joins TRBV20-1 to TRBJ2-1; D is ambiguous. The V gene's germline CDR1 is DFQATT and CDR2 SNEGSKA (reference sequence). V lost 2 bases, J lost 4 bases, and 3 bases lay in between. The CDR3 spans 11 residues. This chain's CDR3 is CSARWYNEQFF. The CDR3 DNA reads TGCAGTGCTAGATGGTACAATGAGCAGTTCTTC.

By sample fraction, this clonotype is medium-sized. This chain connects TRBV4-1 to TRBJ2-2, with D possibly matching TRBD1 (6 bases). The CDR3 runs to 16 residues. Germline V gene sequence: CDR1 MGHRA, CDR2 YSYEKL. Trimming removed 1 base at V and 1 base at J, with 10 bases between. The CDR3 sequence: CASSQGVGQNTGELFF. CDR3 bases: TGCGCCAGCAGCCAAGGGGTGGGACAGAACACCGGGGAGCTGTTTTTT.

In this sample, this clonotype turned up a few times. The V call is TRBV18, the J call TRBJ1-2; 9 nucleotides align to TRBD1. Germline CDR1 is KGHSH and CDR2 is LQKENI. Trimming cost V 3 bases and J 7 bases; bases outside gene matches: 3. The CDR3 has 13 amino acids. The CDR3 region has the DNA TGTGCCAGCTCACCGGGACAGGGCGGTGGCTACACCTTC. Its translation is CASSPGQGGGYTF. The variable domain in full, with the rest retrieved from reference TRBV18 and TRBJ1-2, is NAGVMQNPRHLVRRRGQEARLRCSPMKGHSHVYWYRQLPEEGLKFMVYLQKENIIDESGMPKERFSAEFPKEGPSILRIQQVVRGDSAAYFCASSPGQGGGYTFGSGTRLTVV.

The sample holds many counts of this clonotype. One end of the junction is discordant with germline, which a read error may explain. CDR3 sequence reads: CSARSMEGNQPQHF. The CDR3 DNA reads as TGCAGTGCTAGGAGTATGGAGGGCAACCAGCCCCAGCATTTT. V usage is TRBV20-1 and J usage is TRBJ1-5; D unresolved. The V gene's germline CDR1 is DFQATT and CDR2 SNEGSKA (reference sequence). The CDR3 runs to 14 residues.

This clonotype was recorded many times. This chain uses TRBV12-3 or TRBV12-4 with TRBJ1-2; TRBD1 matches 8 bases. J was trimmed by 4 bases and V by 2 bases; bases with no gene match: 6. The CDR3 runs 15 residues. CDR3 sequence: CASSLTGGSSYGYTF. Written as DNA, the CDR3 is TGTGCCAGCAGTTTAACAGGGGGGTCCTCCTATGGCTACACCTTC.

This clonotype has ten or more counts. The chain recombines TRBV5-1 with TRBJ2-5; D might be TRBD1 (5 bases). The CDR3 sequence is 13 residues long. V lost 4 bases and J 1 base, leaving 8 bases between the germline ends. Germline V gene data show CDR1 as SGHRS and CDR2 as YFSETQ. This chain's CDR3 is CASSAGPQETQYF. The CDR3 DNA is TGCGCCAGCAGCGCAGGGCCCCAAGAGACCCAGTACTTC.

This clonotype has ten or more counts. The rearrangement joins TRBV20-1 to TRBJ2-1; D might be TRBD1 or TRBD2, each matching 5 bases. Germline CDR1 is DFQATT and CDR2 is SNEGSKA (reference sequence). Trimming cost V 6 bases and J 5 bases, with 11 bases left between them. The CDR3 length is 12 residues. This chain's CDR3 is CSAGRANNEQFF. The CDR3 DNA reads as TGCAGTGCGGGACGGGCCAACAATGAGCAGTTCTTC.

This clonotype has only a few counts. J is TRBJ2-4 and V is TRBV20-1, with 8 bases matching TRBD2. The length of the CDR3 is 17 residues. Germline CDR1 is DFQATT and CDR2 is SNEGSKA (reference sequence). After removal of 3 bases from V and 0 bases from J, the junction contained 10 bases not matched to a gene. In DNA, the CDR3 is TGCAGTGCTAGTCCGTCGGCGGGGGGACTAGCCAAAAACATTCAGTACTTC. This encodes CSASPSAGGLAKNIQYF.

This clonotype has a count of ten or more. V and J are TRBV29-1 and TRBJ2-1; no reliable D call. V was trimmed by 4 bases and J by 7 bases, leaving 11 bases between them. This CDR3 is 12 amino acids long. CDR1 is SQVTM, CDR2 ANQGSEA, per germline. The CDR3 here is CSVAPLGNEQFF. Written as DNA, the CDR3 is TGCAGCGTTGCCCCTCTCGGGAATGAGCAGTTCTTC.

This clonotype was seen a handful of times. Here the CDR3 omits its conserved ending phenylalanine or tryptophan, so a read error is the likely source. CDR3 protein: CASSFGGENTGELFN. The CDR3 DNA reads as TGCGCCAGCAGTTTCGGGGGGGAGAACACCGGGGAGCTGTTTAAT. This chain connects TRBV5-1 to TRBJ2-2, with TRBD2 matching over 8 bases. CDR3 size: 15 residues. V lost 5 bases to trimming and J lost 1 base; unmatched junction nucleotides: 4. Germline V gene data show CDR1 as SGHRS and CDR2 as YFSETQ.

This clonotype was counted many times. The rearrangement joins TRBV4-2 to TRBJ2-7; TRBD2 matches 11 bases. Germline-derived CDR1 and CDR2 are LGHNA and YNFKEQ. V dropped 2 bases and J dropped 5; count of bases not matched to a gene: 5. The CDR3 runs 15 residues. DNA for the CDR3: TGTGCCAGCAGCCAAACTCTAGCGGGGGGCCACGAGCAGTACTTC. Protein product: CASSQTLAGGHEQYF.

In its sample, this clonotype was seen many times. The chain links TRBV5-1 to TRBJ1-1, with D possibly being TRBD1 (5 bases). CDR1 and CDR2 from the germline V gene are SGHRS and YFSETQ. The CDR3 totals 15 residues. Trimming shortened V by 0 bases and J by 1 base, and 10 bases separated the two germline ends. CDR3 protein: CASSLDGHENTEAFF. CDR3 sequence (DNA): TGCGCCAGCAGCTTGGACGGACATGAGAACACTGAAGCTTTCTTT.

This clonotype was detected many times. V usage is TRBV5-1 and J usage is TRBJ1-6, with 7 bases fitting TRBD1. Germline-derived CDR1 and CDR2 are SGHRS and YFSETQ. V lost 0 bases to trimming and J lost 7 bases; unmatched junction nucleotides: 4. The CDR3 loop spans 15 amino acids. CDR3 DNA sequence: TGCGCCAGCAGCTTGGACAGGGGCGTAAATTCACCCCTCCACTTT. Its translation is CASSLDRGVNSPLHF.

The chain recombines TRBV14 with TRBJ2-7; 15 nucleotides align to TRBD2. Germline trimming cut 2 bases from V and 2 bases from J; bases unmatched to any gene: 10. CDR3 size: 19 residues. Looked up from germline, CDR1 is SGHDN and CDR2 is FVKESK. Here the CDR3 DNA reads TGTGCCAGCAGCCAACTAGGGGGACTAGCGGGAGGCAGGGCCTACGAGCAGTACTTC. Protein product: CASSQLGGLAGGRAYEQYF. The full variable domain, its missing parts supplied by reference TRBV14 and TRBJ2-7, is EAGVTQFPSHSVIEKGQTVTLRCDPISGHDNLYWYRRVMGKEIKFLLHFVKESKQDESGMPNNRFLAERTGGTYSTLKVQPAELEDSGVYFCASSQLGGLAGGRAYEQYFGPGTRLTVT.